This passage covers 15 T cell receptor beta chains from one sample sequenced in a study of a mutant IDH1 vaccine in newly diagnosed glioma. Described time point: week 23, last vaccination. The vaccine gave 300 ug of a 20-mer mutant IDH1 peptide subcutaneously per dose. Some clones are missing from TCRdb's copy, which holds only in-frame ones; the method was immunoSEQ multiplex PCR. The table lists tens of thousands of clones, 78% of them singletons. No antigen has been identified for these receptors. The sample here was PBMCs, taken from a glioma patient whose treatment included an IDH1 peptide vaccine. These receptors came from a woman in her 40s with glioma. Some clones in this sample may be carry-over from other donors' samples.

This chain uses TRBV7-2 with TRBJ2-7, with 7 bases aligning to TRBD2. Germline V gene lookup returns CDR1 SGHTA and CDR2 FQGNSA. CDR3 length: 12 amino acids. V shed 3 bases and J 6 bases; nucleotides not matched to a gene: 2. The chain's CDR3 is CASSLPGGEQYF. DNA of the CDR3: TGTGCCAGCAGCTTGCCGGGGGGCGAGCAGTACTTC.

The rearrangement links TRBV11-3 to TRBJ2-2; D is unresolved. With 8 bases removed from V and 9 bases from J, the gap between germline ends came to 16 bases. Looked up from germline, CDR1 is SGHNT and CDR2 is YENEEA. This CDR3 region has 13 residues. DNA for the CDR3: TGTGCCAGCGCCCAATCTGCTGCACGGGAGCTGTTTTTT. Amino acids: CASAQSAARELFF. The full variable domain, with the rest looked up from reference TRBV11-3 and TRBJ2-2, is EAGVVQSPRYKIIEKKQPVAFWCNPISGHNTLYWYLQNLGQGPELLIRYENEEAVDDSQLPKDRFSAERLKGVDSTLKIQPAELGDSAVYLCASAQSAARELFFGEGSRLTVL.

This chain links TRBV28 with TRBJ1-5; D remains ambiguous. The V gene lost 3 bases and the J gene lost 5 bases, with 11 bases spanning the gap. This CDR3 is built from 14 residues. Germline V gene sequence: CDR1 MDHEN, CDR2 SYDVKM. CDR3 region: CASSFVGADQPQHF. As DNA, the CDR3 is TGTGCCAGCAGTTTTGTGGGAGCGGATCAGCCCCAGCATTTT.

The sample holds one count of this clone. A junction boundary mismatches the germline segment, possibly from a read error. This rearrangement joins TRBV5-3 to TRBJ2-5; D could derive from TRBD1 or TRBD2 (6 bases each). TRBV5-3 is placed among ORFs of uncertain function. The CDR3 is 13 amino acids. The CDR3 DNA sequence: TGTGCCAGCAGCTTGAGGGGGGAGGAGACCCAGTACTTC. Its translation: CASSLRGEETQYF.

V and J are TRBV5-4 and TRBJ2-7; 14 bases agree with TRBD2. The CDR3 totals 18 residues. From germline, CDR1 is SGHNT and CDR2 YYREEE (reference sequence). Trimming at V came to 4 bases and at J to 3 bases, leaving 12 bases not matched to a gene. Written as DNA, the CDR3 is TGTGCCAGCAGCCACCCGACTAGCGGGGGGGAGACGTACTACGAGCAGTACTTC. Protein product: CASSHPTSGGETYYEQYF. Together with reference TRBV5-4 and TRBJ2-7, the CDR3 gives the full variable domain: ETGVTQSPTHLIKTRGQQVTLRCSSQSGHNTVSWYQQALGQGPQFIFQYYREEENGRGNFPPRFSGLQFPNYSSELNVNALELDDSALYLCASSHPTSGGETYYEQYFGPGTRLTVT.

The chain uses TRBV11-2 and TRBJ2-3, with D possibly TRBD2 on 7 matching bases. The CDR3 length is 13 residues. Germline V lookup: CDR1 SGHAT, CDR2 FQNNGV. V shed 4 bases and J shed 10 bases, with 15 bases lying between them. In DNA, the CDR3 is TGTGCCAGCAGCTCGGGGGGCAGGGTGGCGCAGTATTTT. Translating it yields CASSSGGRVAQYF.

The chain has TRBV7-2 and TRBJ1-1, with D uncertain. This CDR3 has 11 amino acids. Between the trimmed V and J ends, which lost 5 bases and 4 bases, there was a span of 5 bases. Germline V gives CDR1 SGHTA, CDR2 FQGNSA. CDR3 sequence (DNA): TGTGCCAGCAGCCGGGGCACTGAAGCTTTCTTT. Protein sequence: CASSRGTEAFF.

This CDR3 reads CASSSGLTAAHEQYF. Written as DNA, the CDR3 is TGTGCCAGCAGTTCAGGACTCACCGCGGCCCACGAGCAGTACTTC. The chain has TRBV27 and TRBJ2-7, with D perhaps TRBD2 (5 bases). The CDR3 covers 15 residues. Trimming stripped 4 bases from V and 5 bases from J, with 18 bases between. The germline gives CDR1 MNHEY, CDR2 SMNVEV (reference sequence).

V usage is TRBV27 and J usage is TRBJ2-5; D may be TRBD2 (5 bases). Germline CDR1 reads MNHEY; CDR2 reads SMNVEV (reference sequence). CDR3 length: 12 residues. Between the trimmed V and J ends, which lost 4 bases and 7 bases, there was a span of 10 bases. In DNA, the CDR3 is TGTGCCAGCAGTTCGACTGGAGGGACCCAGTACTTC. Protein product: CASSSTGGTQYF.

The V and J genes are TRBV2 and TRBJ1-2; the match to TRBD1 covers 7 bases. V was pared by 5 bases and J by 8 bases, with 8 bases of the junction left unmatched. The CDR3 runs 13 residues. Germline V gene data show CDR1 as SNHLY and CDR2 as FYNNEI. CDR3 DNA sequence: TGTGCCAGCAGTATAGACAGGGCTGGGGGCTACACCTTC. Protein product: CASSIDRAGGYTF.

J is TRBJ1-1 and V is TRBV29-1; unclear D gene. Germline values: CDR1 SQVTM, CDR2 ANQGSEA. CDR3 length: 13 residues. V lost 4 bases and J lost 1, with 10 bases in between. CDR3 sequence: CSVARRENTEAFF. In DNA, the CDR3 is TGCAGCGTTGCGCGGCGCGAGAACACTGAAGCTTTCTTT.

V gene TRBV29-1 combines with J gene TRBJ2-1; D unclear. CDR3 size: 12 residues. CDR1 and CDR2 (germline): SQVTM, ANQGSEA. With 7 bases removed from V and 0 bases from J, the gap between germline ends came to 7 bases. Here the CDR3 reads CSAAPSYNEQFF. CDR3 sequence (DNA): TGCAGCGCCGCACCCTCCTACAATGAGCAGTTCTTC.

The chain combines TRBV7-2 with TRBJ1-5; a weak D match, TRBD1 (5 bases). CDR1 is SGHTA, CDR2 FQGNSA, per germline. The germline V and J ends were trimmed by 1 base and 2 bases, with 15 bases remaining between them. The CDR3 consists of 17 residues. CDR3 sequence (DNA): TGTGCCAGCAGCTTAGTAATCGGGGCGGCGGGCAATCAGCCCCAGCATTTT. This sequence encodes CASSLVIGAAGNQPQHF. Supplemented by reference TRBV7-2 and TRBJ1-5, the full variable domain reads GAGVSQSPSNKVTEKGKDVELRCDPISGHTALYWYRQSLGQGLEFLIYFQGNSAPDKSGLPSDRFSAERTGGSVSTLTIQRTQQEDSAVYLCASSLVIGAAGNQPQHFGDGTRLSIL.

This chain joins TRBV7-6 and TRBJ1-5, with D unclear. V was trimmed by 1 base and J by 9 bases, leaving 7 bases between them. The CDR3 spans 12 residues. Per germline, CDR1 SGHVS and CDR2 FNYEAQ. The CDR3 spells CASSLGSGPQHF. The CDR3 nucleotides are TGTGCCAGCAGCTTAGGGAGCGGGCCCCAGCATTTT.

This clone was seen more than once but under ten times. The V gene is TRBV6-5, the J gene TRBJ1-1, with D possibly TRBD1 on 5 matching bases. Trimming removed 2 bases at V and 3 bases at J, with 7 bases between. The CDR3 is 13 residues long. Germline-derived CDR1 and CDR2 are MNHEY and SVGAGI. This CDR3 reads CASSYGADTEAFF. The CDR3 coding sequence is TGTGCCAGCAGTTACGGGGCAGACACTGAAGCTTTCTTT.